Sequencing of this T cell receptor (beta chain) was carried out in a study of blood T cell repertoires in COVID-19. Using immunoSEQ multiplex PCR, the repertoire was profiled, and TCRdb retains in-frame clones only, with some absent. The sample shows around 270,000 clones, about 85% of them seen only once. This CDR3 comprises 15 residues. J lost 0 bases, V lost 8 bases, and 0 bases had no gene match. The germline V gene encodes CDR1 SNHLY and CDR2 FYNNEI. This chain connects TRBV2 to TRBJ2-6; 11 bases agree with TRBD1. This clonotype was sampled from a human donor with COVID-19, enrolled during active disease. The donor label of this sample is uncertain. The sequencing input was peripheral blood. The CDR3 sequence: CASGQGASGANVLTF. As DNA, the CDR3 is TGTGCCAGCGGACAGGGGGCCTCTGGGGCCAACGTCCTGACTTTC.